This T cell receptor (beta chain) was captured by sequencing in a study of graft-versus-host responses after intestinal transplantation. General study points: Circulating GvH clones peaking coincided with falling HvG clones soon after transplant. Recipient-marrow GvH clones were detected, some having first appeared in ileum or blood.

Germline CDR1 and CDR2: SGHRS and YFSETQ. V was shortened by 2 bases and J by 3 bases, with 14 bases between the two germline ends. This CDR3 has 15 residues. With respect to this clone: What it binds is unknown.

The protocol was immunoSEQ multiplex PCR, while the TCRdb copy is restricted to in-frame clones and leaves out a portion. This sample has around 99,000 clones, with about 92% found just once. This TCR derives from a human donor who received an intestinal transplant. Here the sequenced sample was unstimulated CD8+ T cells sorted from spleen or lymph node cells, taken before intestinal transplant. The rearrangement links TRBV5-1 to TRBJ2-5; D call uncertain. Here the CDR3 reads CASSLRVSREETQYF. CDR3 sequence (DNA): TGCGCCAGCAGCTTAAGAGTCTCACGGGAAGAGACCCAGTACTTC.